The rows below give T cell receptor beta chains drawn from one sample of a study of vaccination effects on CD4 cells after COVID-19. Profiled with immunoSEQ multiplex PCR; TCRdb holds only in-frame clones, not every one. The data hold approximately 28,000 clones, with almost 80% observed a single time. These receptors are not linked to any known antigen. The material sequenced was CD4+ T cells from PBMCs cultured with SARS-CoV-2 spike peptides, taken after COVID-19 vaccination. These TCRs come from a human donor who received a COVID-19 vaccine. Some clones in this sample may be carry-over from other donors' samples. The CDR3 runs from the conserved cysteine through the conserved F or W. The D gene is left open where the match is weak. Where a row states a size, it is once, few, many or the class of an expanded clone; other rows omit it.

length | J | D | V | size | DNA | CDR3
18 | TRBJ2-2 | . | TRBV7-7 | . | TGTGCCAGCAGCTTCGACCCACCCGGACGGTCGAACACCGGGGAGCTGTTTTTT | CASSFDPPGRSNTGELFF
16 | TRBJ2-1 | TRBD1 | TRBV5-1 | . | TGCGCCAGCAGCTTGGGCCAGGGGGCGAAGGTGAATGAGCAGTTCTTC | CASSLGQGAKVNEQFF
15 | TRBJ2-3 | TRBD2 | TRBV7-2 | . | TGTGCCAGCAGAGCTAGCGGGGGCCCCACAGATACGCAGTATTTT | CASRASGGPTDTQYF
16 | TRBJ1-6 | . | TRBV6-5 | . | TGTGCCAGCAGTTACGGCTTGACAGGTCGGGGCTCACCCCTCCACTTT | CASSYGLTGRGSPLHF
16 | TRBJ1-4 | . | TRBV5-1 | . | TGCGCCAGCAGCTTGGAGCCACAGGGCGAGAATGAAAAACTGTTTTTT | CASSLEPQGENEKLFF
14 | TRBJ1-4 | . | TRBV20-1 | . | TGCAGTGCCAGTTGGGGAGGGAATGGTGAAAAACTGTTTTTT | CSASWGGNGEKLFF
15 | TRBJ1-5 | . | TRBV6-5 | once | TGTGCCAGCAGTCCCACACAGGGCAGCAATCAGCCCCAGCATTTT | CASSPTQGSNQPQHF
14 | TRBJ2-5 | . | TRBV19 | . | TGTGCCAGTAGTGCGGGGACCCCTCGGGAGACCCAGTACTTC | CASSAGTPRETQYF
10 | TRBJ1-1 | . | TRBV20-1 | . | TGCAGTGCTAGAGTGGGCACGGCTTTCTTT | CSARVGTAFF
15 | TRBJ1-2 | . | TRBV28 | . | TGTGCCAGCAACCTCCCCGGGCGGGAATTCTATGGCTACACCTTC | CASNLPGREFYGYTF
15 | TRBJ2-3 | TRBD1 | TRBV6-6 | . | TGTGCCAGCAGTTACCAGGGACAGGGGACAGATACGCAGTATTTT | CASSYQGQGTDTQYF
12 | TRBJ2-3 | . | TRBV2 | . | TGTGCCAGCAGCGGAGGGATGAAGACGCAGTATTTT | CASSGGMKTQYF
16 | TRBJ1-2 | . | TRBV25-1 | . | TGTGCCAGCAGTGAATACGGTACACCCGTTAACTATGGCTACACCTTC | CASSEYGTPVNYGYTF
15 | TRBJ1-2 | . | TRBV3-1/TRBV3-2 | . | TGTGCCAGCAGCCCACTACTTAACCGAAACTATGGCTACACCTTC | CASSPLLNRNYGYTF
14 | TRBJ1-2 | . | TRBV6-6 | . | TGTGCCAGCAGGAGTCAGGGACTTAACTATGGCTACACCTTC | CASRSQGLNYGYTF
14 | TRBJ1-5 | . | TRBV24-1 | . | TGTGCCACCAGTGATGCCGTTAGCAATCAGCCCCAGCATTTT | CATSDAVSNQPQHF
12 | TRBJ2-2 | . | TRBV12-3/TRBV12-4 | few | TGTGCCAGCAGTTTAGATCACGGGGAGCTGTTTTTT | CASSLDHGELFF
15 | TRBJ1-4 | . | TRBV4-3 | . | TGCGCCAGCAGTATTTGGACAGCAACTAATGAAAAACTGTTTTTT | CASSIWTATNEKLFF
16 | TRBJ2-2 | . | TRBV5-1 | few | TGCGCCAGCAGCCATCCGGGACTTCGGAACACCGGGGAGCTGTTTTTT | CASSHPGLRNTGELFF
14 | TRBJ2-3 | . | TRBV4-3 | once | TGCGCCAGCAGCCCGACCGTTTCGGGAGATACGCAGTATTTT | CASSPTVSGDTQYF
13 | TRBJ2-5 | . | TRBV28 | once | TGTGCCAGCAGGTCCCCCGGGAAAGAGACCCAGTACTTC | CASRSPGKETQYF
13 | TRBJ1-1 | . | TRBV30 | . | TGTGCCTGGAGATTTCAGATGAACACTGAAGCTTTCTTT | CAWRFQMNTEAFF
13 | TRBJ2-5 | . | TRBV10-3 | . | TGTGCCACCAAGGGGACATTCCAAGAGACCCAGTACTTC | CATKGTFQETQYF
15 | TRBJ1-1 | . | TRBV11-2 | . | TGTGCCAGCAGCGATTCGGGACGGAAGAACACTGAAGCTTTCTTT | CASSDSGRKNTEAFF
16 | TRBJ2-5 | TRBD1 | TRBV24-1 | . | TGTGCCACCAGTGACGGACAGGGATTTTTGGGAGAGACCCAGTACTTC | CATSDGQGFLGETQYF
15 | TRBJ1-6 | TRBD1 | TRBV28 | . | TGTGCCAGCGGACCAGGGGGGACAGATAATTCACCCCTCCACTTT | CASGPGGTDNSPLHF
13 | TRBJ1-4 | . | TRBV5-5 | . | TGTGCCAGCAGCTCCCCAGGGAATGAAAAACTGTTTTTT | CASSSPGNEKLFF
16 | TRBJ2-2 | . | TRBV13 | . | TGTGCCAGCAGCTTAGAGAGGGCAGCGAACACCGGGGAGCTGTTTTTT | CASSLERAANTGELFF
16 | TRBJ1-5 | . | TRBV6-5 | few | TGTGCCAGCAGTTCAGGGACGGGAGACCTCAATCAGCCCCAGCATTTT | CASSSGTGDLNQPQHF
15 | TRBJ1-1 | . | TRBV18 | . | TGTGCCAGCTCCCCCAGACCGACGATGAACACTGAAGCTTTCTTT | CASSPRPTMNTEAFF
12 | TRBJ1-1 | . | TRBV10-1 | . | TGCGCCAGCAGTAGGAGTTTTACTGAAGCTTTCTTT | CASSRSFTEAFF
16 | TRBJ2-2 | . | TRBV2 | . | TGTGCCAGCAGTCCGACCAGACTAGGGAACACCGGGGAGCTGTTTTTT | CASSPTRLGNTGELFF
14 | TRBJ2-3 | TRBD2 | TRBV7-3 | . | TGTGCCAGCAGCTTAACTGGCAGCGGGAGTACGCAGTATTTT | CASSLTGSGSTQYF
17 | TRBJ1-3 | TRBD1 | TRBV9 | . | TGTGCCAGCAGCGGCATATTTCAGGGGGCGTCCGGAAACACCATATATTTT | CASSGIFQGASGNTIYF
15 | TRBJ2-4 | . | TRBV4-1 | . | TGCGCCAGCAGCCAAGTTGCCGAGGGGAAAAACATTCAGTACTTC | CASSQVAEGKNIQYF
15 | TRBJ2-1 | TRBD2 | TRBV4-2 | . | TGTGCCAGCAGCCCCGGGACTAGCGGGGGCCATGAGCAGTTCTTC | CASSPGTSGGHEQFF
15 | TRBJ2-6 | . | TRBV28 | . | TGTGCCAGCAGTTTCCAATGGGCTGGGGCCAACGTCCTGACTTTC | CASSFQWAGANVLTF